These T cell receptor beta chains were read from a single sample in a study of cytomegalovirus exposure and HLA in healthy donors. Using immunoSEQ multiplex PCR, the repertoire was profiled, and TCRdb retains in-frame clones only, with some absent. Of some 110,000 clones in the sample, around nine tenths were seen once. The sample comprised PBMCs. The receptors were gathered from a man aged 18 to 35 in good health and CMV-seropositive. Each CDR3 is given with its conserved first and last residue. Each record gives: J gene, V gene, clone size, D gene, CDR3 DNA, CDR3 protein. A D gene is named only where the DNA matches it firmly. Not all rows give a size; the values are once, few, many and, for expanded clones, a class.

j_call: TRBJ1-1
v_call: TRBV25-1
clone_size: NA
d_call: TRBD1
cdr3_nt: TGTGCCAGCAGCCGTGGGACAGCCATAGACACTGAAGCTTTCTTT
cdr3_aa: CASSRGTAIDTEAFF

j_call: TRBJ2-5
v_call: TRBV2
clone_size: NA
d_call: TRBD1
cdr3_nt: TGTGCCAGCAGTCGAACGAGACAGGGCTCTGCGGAGACCCAGTACTTC
cdr3_aa: CASSRTRQGSAETQYF

j_call: TRBJ2-1
v_call: TRBV7-2
clone_size: NA
d_call: NA
cdr3_nt: TGTGCCAGCAGCTTAGTAGAGGGCGGAGCGTATGAGCAGTTCTTC
cdr3_aa: CASSLVEGGAYEQFF

j_call: TRBJ2-5
v_call: TRBV5-8
clone_size: NA
d_call: NA
cdr3_nt: TGTGCCACCAAACCGCCCAGGGGGGTTTCAAGTCGTCGGGAGACCCAGTACTTC
cdr3_aa: CATKPPRGVSSRRETQYF

j_call: TRBJ1-5
v_call: TRBV6-6
clone_size: NA
d_call: TRBD1
cdr3_nt: TGTGCCACTGGGGACAGGGTATCCCAGCATTTT
cdr3_aa: CATGDRVSQHF

j_call: TRBJ2-7
v_call: TRBV5-1
clone_size: NA
d_call: TRBD1
cdr3_nt: TGCGCCAGCAGCTTGGACAGGGGGCAGGGCGAGCAGTACTTC
cdr3_aa: CASSLDRGQGEQYF

j_call: TRBJ1-2
v_call: TRBV7-8
clone_size: NA
d_call: NA
cdr3_nt: TGTGCCAGCAGCTTTAGCGGGACCTATGGCTACACCTTC
cdr3_aa: CASSFSGTYGYTF

j_call: TRBJ2-1
v_call: TRBV25-1
clone_size: once
d_call: NA
cdr3_nt: TGTGCCAGCAGTGAAGCCCAGGGTAGCTCCTACAATGAGCAGTTCTTC
cdr3_aa: CASSEAQGSSYNEQFF

j_call: TRBJ1-2
v_call: TRBV2
clone_size: few
d_call: NA
cdr3_nt: TGTGCCAGCAGTGTGGGCGGGAACTATGGCTACACCTTC
cdr3_aa: CASSVGGNYGYTF

j_call: TRBJ1-2
v_call: TRBV15
clone_size: once
d_call: TRBD1
cdr3_nt: TGTGCCACCAGCAGAGACGACAGGGGGCAAGTTGGCTACACCTTC
cdr3_aa: CATSRDDRGQVGYTF

j_call: TRBJ1-1
v_call: TRBV7-8
clone_size: NA
d_call: TRBD1
cdr3_nt: TGTGCCAGCAGCTCAACTCCCGGGACAGGGCACACTGAAGCTTTCTTT
cdr3_aa: CASSSTPGTGHTEAFF

j_call: TRBJ2-5
v_call: TRBV7-6
clone_size: NA
d_call: TRBD2
cdr3_nt: TGTGCCAGCAGCTTACCCGGAGGGAGGGTTCAAGAGACCCAGTACTTC
cdr3_aa: CASSLPGGRVQETQYF

j_call: TRBJ2-1
v_call: TRBV13
clone_size: NA
d_call: NA
cdr3_nt: TGTGCCAGCAGCACTCTCGCGGGGGCTCACAATGAGCAGTTCTTC
cdr3_aa: CASSTLAGAHNEQFF

j_call: TRBJ1-2
v_call: TRBV4-2
clone_size: NA
d_call: NA
cdr3_nt: TGTGCCAGCAGCCAAGATTCAGGGCCAGGGGGCTACACCTTC
cdr3_aa: CASSQDSGPGGYTF

j_call: TRBJ1-3
v_call: TRBV5-1
clone_size: NA
d_call: TRBD1
cdr3_nt: TGCGCCAGCAGCTTGGATGGGACAGGGGTAGGAAACACCATATATTTT
cdr3_aa: CASSLDGTGVGNTIYF

j_call: TRBJ1-1
v_call: TRBV5-8
clone_size: NA
d_call: NA
cdr3_nt: TGTGCCAGCACCAAAGACAGGAACACTGAAGCTTTCTTT
cdr3_aa: CASTKDRNTEAFF

j_call: TRBJ2-1
v_call: TRBV19
clone_size: NA
d_call: TRBD1
cdr3_nt: TGTGCCAGTAGTATCGACAGGGGCCCCTACAATGAGCAGTTCTTC
cdr3_aa: CASSIDRGPYNEQFF

j_call: TRBJ2-7
v_call: TRBV9
clone_size: NA
d_call: NA
cdr3_nt: TGTGCCAGCAGCGTAGGTTTAGAGGGATTCGACGAGCAGTACTTC
cdr3_aa: CASSVGLEGFDEQYF

j_call: TRBJ1-1
v_call: TRBV7-9
clone_size: once
d_call: NA
cdr3_nt: TGTGCCAGCAGCTTGAGTGTTGCTGAAGCTTTCTTT
cdr3_aa: CASSLSVAEAFF

j_call: TRBJ1-1
v_call: TRBV6-1
clone_size: NA
d_call: NA
cdr3_nt: TGTGCCGGGCGGGACGGAGTCACTGAAGCTTTCTTT
cdr3_aa: CAGRDGVTEAFF

j_call: TRBJ1-1
v_call: TRBV28
clone_size: NA
d_call: NA
cdr3_nt: TGTGCCAGCAGTTTTCCAGTTTCTCGAGAAGCTTTCTTT
cdr3_aa: CASSFPVSREAFF

j_call: TRBJ1-1
v_call: TRBV5-1
clone_size: NA
d_call: TRBD1
cdr3_nt: TGCGCCAGCAGCTATACAGGGGCCCCGAACACTGAAGCTTTCTTT
cdr3_aa: CASSYTGAPNTEAFF

j_call: TRBJ2-7
v_call: TRBV19
clone_size: few
d_call: TRBD2
cdr3_nt: TGTGCCAGTAGAACTTCCGGACTAGCGTACGAGCAGTACTTC
cdr3_aa: CASRTSGLAYEQYF

j_call: TRBJ1-1
v_call: TRBV11-2
clone_size: NA
d_call: NA
cdr3_nt: TGTGCCAGCAGCTTTAATCACTGGTACGGGGGCACTGAAGCTTTCTTT
cdr3_aa: CASSFNHWYGGTEAFF

j_call: TRBJ1-1
v_call: TRBV6-6
clone_size: once
d_call: TRBD1
cdr3_nt: TGTGCCAGCAGTTATGGGACAGGGGGGGGAGCTTTCTTT
cdr3_aa: CASSYGTGGGAFF

j_call: TRBJ2-3
v_call: TRBV5-8
clone_size: once
d_call: TRBD2
cdr3_nt: TGTGCCAGCAGCTTGGCTAGCGGGGGGGCCGCGGGCACAGATACGCAGTATTTT
cdr3_aa: CASSLASGGAAGTDTQYF

j_call: TRBJ1-2
v_call: TRBV11-2
clone_size: NA
d_call: TRBD1
cdr3_nt: TGTGCCAGCAGCCTAACAGGGGGCGGGAGTGGCTACACCTTC
cdr3_aa: CASSLTGGGSGYTF

j_call: TRBJ1-1
v_call: TRBV4-2
clone_size: NA
d_call: NA
cdr3_nt: TGTGCCAGCAGCGCTGGGGACTATAACACTGAAGCTTTCTTT
cdr3_aa: CASSAGDYNTEAFF

j_call: TRBJ2-1
v_call: TRBV6-5
clone_size: NA
d_call: NA
cdr3_nt: TGTGCCAGCAGTTCATGGGACACCCGCTCCTACAATGAGCAGTTCTTC
cdr3_aa: CASSSWDTRSYNEQFF

j_call: TRBJ2-7
v_call: TRBV6-6
clone_size: NA
d_call: NA
cdr3_nt: TGTGCCAGCAGTTACGCACAGGTCTACGAGCAGTACTTC
cdr3_aa: CASSYAQVYEQYF

j_call: TRBJ2-3
v_call: TRBV5-1
clone_size: NA
d_call: NA
cdr3_nt: TGCGCCAGCAGCTTGGCTAAAGTAGATACGCAGTATTTT
cdr3_aa: CASSLAKVDTQYF

j_call: TRBJ2-5
v_call: TRBV11-2
clone_size: NA
d_call: TRBD1
cdr3_nt: TGTGCCAGCAGGTCGGGACAGAACCAAGAGACCCAGTACTTC
cdr3_aa: CASRSGQNQETQYF

j_call: TRBJ2-7
v_call: TRBV5-6
clone_size: few
d_call: TRBD1
cdr3_nt: TGTGCCAGCGCCCTCCAGGGGGAAGACTACGAGCAGTACTTC
cdr3_aa: CASALQGEDYEQYF

j_call: TRBJ2-7
v_call: TRBV5-6
clone_size: NA
d_call: TRBD2
cdr3_nt: TGTGCCAGCAGCCGACTAGCGGGGTTACTGGGCTACGAGCAGTACTTC
cdr3_aa: CASSRLAGLLGYEQYF

j_call: TRBJ1-5
v_call: TRBV2
clone_size: NA
d_call: TRBD1
cdr3_nt: TGTGCCAGCAGTGGGACAGGGGAGGATCAGCCCCAGCATTTT
cdr3_aa: CASSGTGEDQPQHF

j_call: TRBJ2-7
v_call: TRBV5-1
clone_size: NA
d_call: TRBD1
cdr3_nt: TGCGCCAGCAGCTTGGCCCCGGGGGACAGGGGGAGCGAGCAGTACTTC
cdr3_aa: CASSLAPGDRGSEQYF

j_call: TRBJ2-3
v_call: TRBV20-1
clone_size: NA
d_call: NA
cdr3_nt: TGCAGTGCTAGACTCACAGATACGCAGTATTTT
cdr3_aa: CSARLTDTQYF

j_call: TRBJ1-4
v_call: TRBV28
clone_size: NA
d_call: NA
cdr3_nt: TGTGCCAGCAGGACTCGGTGGACAACTAATGAAAAACTGTTTTTT
cdr3_aa: CASRTRWTTNEKLFF

j_call: TRBJ2-7
v_call: TRBV6-6
clone_size: NA
d_call: NA
cdr3_nt: TGTGCCAGCAAGTTCTGGGGCGGCGAGCAGTACTTC
cdr3_aa: CASKFWGGEQYF